These T cell receptor beta chains were read from a single sample in a study of T cell responses to AZD1222 COVID-19 vaccine. The table came from immunoSEQ multiplex PCR; TCRdb's copy has only in-frame clones and leaves some out. The table shows fewer than 130,000 clones, with about 90% occurring only once. The sequences come from peripheral blood, collected 28 days after the second AZD1222 dose. The receptors were sampled from an adult who received the AZD1222 COVID-19 vaccine. The CDR3 runs from the conserved cysteine through the conserved F or W. A D gene is named only where the DNA matches it firmly. Clone size, where shown, is once, few, many, or a class for clones that have expanded.

>.|.|TRBV5-6|TRBJ2-7
TGTGCCAGCAGCGCTTTGGGTTACGAGCAGTACTTC
CASSALGYEQYF
>TRBD2|few|TRBV11-3|TRBJ2-2
TGTGCCAGCAGAGAGGGACTAGCGGGGGGGAACACCGGGGAGCTGTTTTTT
CASREGLAGGNTGELFF
>.|few|TRBV5-1|TRBJ2-3
TGCGCCAGCAGGTCAGCAAAAACTTGGTTGGATACGCAGTATTTT
CASRSAKTWLDTQYF
>.|.|TRBV6-5|TRBJ2-7
TGTGCCAGCAGCCGGGGACATTTCTACGAGCAGTACTTC
CASSRGHFYEQYF
>.|few|TRBV5-4|TRBJ1-1
TGTGCCAGCAGCTTGGGAGGAACGGGCACTGAAGCTTTCTTT
CASSLGGTGTEAFF
>.|.|TRBV7-9|TRBJ1-2
TGTGCCAGCAGTCGCTTATTGGGAAATGGCTACACCTTC
CASSRLLGNGYTF
>TRBD1|.|TRBV5-1|TRBJ2-7
TGCGCCAGCAGCCCCCGCTACAGGGGACAATGGTACGAGCAGTACTTC
CASSPRYRGQWYEQYF
>TRBD1|.|TRBV4-1|TRBJ1-2
TGCGCCAGCAGCCAACGACAGGGTAGGCGCTATGGCTACACCTTC
CASSQRQGRRYGYTF
>TRBD1|.|TRBV7-6|TRBJ2-7
TGTGCCAGCAGCGCCACCCCGGGACAGATCTACGAGCAGTACTTC
CASSATPGQIYEQYF
>TRBD1|.|TRBV19|TRBJ2-7
TGTGCCAGTAGTCACCGGGACAGCTCCTACGAGCAGTACTTC
CASSHRDSSYEQYF
>TRBD1|.|TRBV4-1|TRBJ2-3
TGCGCCAGCAGCCAAACCGGGACAGGGGCAGATACGCAGTATTTT
CASSQTGTGADTQYF
>TRBD1|.|TRBV6-1|TRBJ1-6
TGTGCCAGCAGTGAGCCGGGACAGATAGGTTCACCCCTCCACTTT
CASSEPGQIGSPLHF
>TRBD1|.|TRBV7-2|TRBJ1-2
TGTGCCAGCAGCCTCCGGGACAGGCATAACTATGGCTACACCTTC
CASSLRDRHNYGYTF
>TRBD1|.|TRBV5-5|TRBJ1-5
TGTGCCAGCAGAGCGACAGGGGAGGATCAGCCCCAGCATTTT
CASRATGEDQPQHF
>.|.|TRBV7-9|TRBJ2-1
TGTGCCAGCAGCATAAGCGGGACATCCTACAATGAGCAGTTCTTC
CASSISGTSYNEQFF
>.|.|TRBV5-4|TRBJ1-1
TGTGCCAGCAGCCGCAGCCGCGGGAACACTGAAGCTTTCTTT
CASSRSRGNTEAFF
>.|.|TRBV2|TRBJ1-6
TGTGCCAGCAGACCCGGCGGGTATTCACCCCTCCACTTT
CASRPGGYSPLHF
>.|.|TRBV3-1/TRBV3-2|TRBJ1-1
TGTGCCAGCAGCCAAGCAGGGCCGAACACTGAAGCTTTCTTT
CASSQAGPNTEAFF
>.|.|TRBV28|TRBJ2-1
TGTGCCAGCAGTTTGGGTGGAAGGGGCAATGAGCAGTTCTTC
CASSLGGRGNEQFF
>.|.|TRBV5-1|TRBJ1-1
TGCGCCAGCAGCTTCGTTGGGGGGAGGGACACTGAAGCTTTCTTT
CASSFVGGRDTEAFF
>.|once|TRBV2|TRBJ2-1
TGTGCCAGCAGTGAGAGTGAGGGAGACTACAATGAGCAGTTCTTC
CASSESEGDYNEQFF
>TRBD2|.|TRBV27|TRBJ2-2
TGTGCCAGCAGTTTAAGGGGGACTAGCGGGTACAACACCGGGGAGCTGTTTTTT
CASSLRGTSGYNTGELFF
>.|.|TRBV6-5|TRBJ1-6
TGTGCCAGCAGGTGGACGAGGAATTCACCCCTCCACTTT
CASRWTRNSPLHF
>.|.|TRBV11-2|TRBJ1-1
TGTGCCAGCAGCCAGAGGGGGGGCCTAAACACTGAAGCTTTCTTT
CASSQRGGLNTEAFF
>TRBD2|.|TRBV6-2/TRBV6-3|TRBJ2-3
TGTGCCAGCAGTCCGGGACTAGCGGGGCTTAGCACAGATACGCAGTATTTT
CASSPGLAGLSTDTQYF
>.|.|TRBV11-1|TRBJ2-5
TGTGCCAGCAGCTTAGTAGTGGGGCGGGAGACCCAGTACTTC
CASSLVVGRETQYF
>TRBD1|.|TRBV9|TRBJ1-2
TGTGCCAGCAGCGCCCCTCGGGACGGGACAGGAGAGAATGGCTACACCTTC
CASSAPRDGTGENGYTF
>TRBD2|.|TRBV7-2|TRBJ2-7
TGTGCCAGCAGCTTCGGACTAGCGGGCAACCCCTACGAGCAGTACTTC
CASSFGLAGNPYEQYF
>.|.|TRBV15|TRBJ1-4
TGTGCCACCAGCAGAGTTGGGCCCAATGAAAAACTGTTTTTT
CATSRVGPNEKLFF
>.|.|TRBV5-1|TRBJ1-1
TGCGCCAGCAGCCGATCCCGGGGGAGTGAAGCTTTCTTT
CASSRSRGSEAFF
>.|.|TRBV28|TRBJ2-7
TGTGCCAGCAGTTTATCGGGGGGCCTCTCCTACGAGCAGTACTTC
CASSLSGGLSYEQYF
>.|.|TRBV11-3|TRBJ2-1
TGTGCCAGCAGCTTAGATCAGGGTGGAACTGGCCCCTACAATGAGCAGTTCTTC
CASSLDQGGTGPYNEQFF
>TRBD2|.|TRBV7-2|TRBJ2-3
TGTGCCAGCAGCTTTAGCGGGGGGGTTCCGAAAGATACGCAGTATTTT
CASSFSGGVPKDTQYF
>.|.|TRBV9|TRBJ1-3
TGTGCCAGCAGCGTAGCTACGACTCCCCGGTTCGGAAACACCATATATTTT
CASSVATTPRFGNTIYF
>TRBD2|.|TRBV5-1|TRBJ2-7
TGCGCCAGCAGCTTGGTTAGCGGGGAGGGCGAGCAGTACTTC
CASSLVSGEGEQYF
>.|.|TRBV11-1|TRBJ1-4
TGTGCCAGCAGCTTAATCAAAGGGAATAATGAAAAACTGTTTTTT
CASSLIKGNNEKLFF
>.|medium-sized|TRBV28|TRBJ2-2
TGTGCCAGCAGCCCCCGACTAGACCGGGGGACCGGGGAGCTGTTTTTT
CASSPRLDRGTGELFF
>.|.|TRBV27|TRBJ2-1
TGTGCCAGCAGCGGACTATCCGGGAAGGGTGAGCAGTTCTTC
CASSGLSGKGEQFF
>.|.|TRBV2|TRBJ1-2
TGTGCCAGCGGGAAGGGGGTACTTAACTATGGCTACACCTTC
CASGKGVLNYGYTF
>TRBD2|.|TRBV9|TRBJ2-1
TGTGCCAGCAGCGTAACTAGCGGGGCCGGGGATGAGCAGTTCTTC
CASSVTSGAGDEQFF
>.|once|TRBV28|TRBJ1-1
TGTGCCACCCTTCTATACACTGAAGCTTTCTTT
CATLLYTEAFF
>.|.|TRBV21-1|TRBJ2-1
TGTGCCAGCAGCAGCTTCAGGGATTACTCTGAGTTCTTC
CASSSFRDYSEFF
>.|.|TRBV3-1/TRBV3-2|TRBJ1-5
TGTGCCAGCAGCCAACGGACATCCTATCAGCCCCAGCATTTT
CASSQRTSYQPQHF
>.|.|TRBV10-3|TRBJ2-7
TGTGCCATCAGTGATTCCAGCGGGCGCTACGAGCAGTACTTC
CAISDSSGRYEQYF
>TRBD1|.|TRBV12-3/TRBV12-4|TRBJ1-2
TGTGCCAGCAGGCAAATACAGGGGGATGGCTACACCTTC
CASRQIQGDGYTF
>.|.|TRBV7-8|TRBJ1-3
TGTGCCAGCAGCTTAGTCGACCCAAGGGGAAACACCATATATTTT
CASSLVDPRGNTIYF
>TRBD1|.|TRBV19|TRBJ1-4
TGTGCCAGTAAAGGGACAGGGGGAGAAAAACTGTTTTTT
CASKGTGGEKLFF
>.|.|TRBV15|TRBJ2-2
TGTGCCACCAGCAGCAGAGGACAGCCGAACACCGGGGAGCTGTTTTTT
CATSSRGQPNTGELFF
>.|.|TRBV19|TRBJ1-5
TGTGCCAGTAAAAGGGTGGCGGCCGAGAGTCAGCCCCAGCATTTT
CASKRVAAESQPQHF
>TRBD1|.|TRBV6-1|TRBJ2-3
TGTGCCAGCAGTGAATCCAGGGGGCGAGATACGCAGTATTTT
CASSESRGRDTQYF
>.|.|TRBV3-1/TRBV3-2|TRBJ1-5
TGTGCCAGCAGCCAAGATGCAGGGCCTAGCAATCAGCCCCAGCATTTT
CASSQDAGPSNQPQHF
>.|.|TRBV19|TRBJ1-5
TGTGCCAGTAGTAACGAGGGACATAGCAATCAGCCCCAGCATTTT
CASSNEGHSNQPQHF
>TRBD2|.|TRBV5-4|TRBJ2-3
TGTGCCAGCAGCTTGAGGACTAGCGGGAGTAGCACAGATACGCAGTATTTT
CASSLRTSGSSTDTQYF
>.|.|TRBV11-2|TRBJ2-1
TGTGCCAGCAGCTTAGATGGAGGGGAGAATGAGCAGTTCTTC
CASSLDGGENEQFF